These T cell receptor beta chains were read from a single sample in a study of T cell repertoires in cytomegalovirus infection. TCRdb itself ran the reads through MiXCR, one entry per CDR3 protein. The sample has around 490,000 distinct CDR3 sequences, around 27% seen once. Sequenced material: PBMCs. These receptors all stem from a human donor in good health (CMV status not recorded). Some clones in this sample may be carry-over from other donors' samples. CDR3s include the opening cysteine and the closing phenylalanine or tryptophan. The order of the fields is D gene, clone size, J gene, V gene, CDR3 protein, CDR3 DNA. D genes are given only for firm matches. Only some rows state a clone size, as once, few, many or a class for expanded clones.

. | many | TRBJ2-1 | TRBV28 | CASSLPRATSYNEQFF | TGTGCCAGCAGTTTACCTAGGGCTACCTCCTACAATGAGCAGTTCTTC
. | few | TRBJ1-2 | TRBV29-1 | CSVEGTTSYGYTF | TGCAGCGTTGAGGGCACCACCTCTTATGGCTACACCTTC
TRBD1 | many | TRBJ2-1 | TRBV7-8 | CASSLGTGVNEQFF | TGTGCCAGCAGCTTAGGGACAGGGGTCAATGAGCAGTTCTTC
. | few | TRBJ1-1 | TRBV29-1 | CSVESNEGLEAFF | TGCAGCGTTGAATCCAATGAGGGGCTCGAAGCTTTCTTT
. | . | TRBJ2-1 | TRBV12-5 | CASGLPSSGLIHNEQFF | TGTGCTAGTGGCCTTCCTAGCAGCGGACTAATTCACAATGAGCAGTTCTTC
. | . | TRBJ2-5 | TRBV4-1 | CASSQGLGGTQETQYF | TGCGCCAGCAGCCAAGGCCTTGGGGGTACACAAGAGACCCAGTACTTC
. | . | TRBJ1-6 | TRBV4-1 | CASSQDSDQPLHF | TGCGCCAGCAGCCAAGATTCAGACCAACCCCTCCACTTT
TRBD2 | few | TRBJ2-5 | TRBV7-2 | CASSLGLAAYQETQYF | TGTGCCAGCAGCCTTGGACTAGCGGCGTACCAAGAGACCCAGTACTTC
TRBD2 | . | TRBJ2-1 | TRBV24-1 | CATSDLLPTSGSSYNEQFF | TGTGCCACCAGTGATTTGCTTCCGACTAGCGGGAGTTCCTACAATGAGCAGTTCTTC
TRBD1 | . | TRBJ1-5 | TRBV3-1 | CASSYGTDNQPQHF | TGTGCCAGCAGCTACGGGACAGACAATCAGCCCCAGCATTTT
. | . | TRBJ2-5 | TRBV6-8 | CASSYSMVGETQYF | TGTGCCAGCAGTTACTCGATGGTGGGAGAGACCCAGTACTTC
TRBD1 | . | TRBJ1-1 | TRBV10-3 | CAIRDGNRGGNTEAFF | TGTGCCATCAGGGACGGGAACAGGGGGGGGAACACTGAAGCTTTCTTT
TRBD1 | once | TRBJ2-5 | TRBV7-2 | CASSPTGGGRTQYF | TGTGCCAGCAGTCCGACAGGGGGCGGGCGGACCCAGTACTTC
. | few | TRBJ2-1 | TRBV6-2/TRBV6-3 | CASSYSPGSGEQFF | TGTGCCAGCAGTTACTCACCCGGGAGTGGTGAGCAGTTCTTC
TRBD2 | . | TRBJ2-1 | TRBV7-8 | CASSLRTSGSNEQFF | TGTGCCAGCAGCTTAAGAACTAGCGGGAGCAATGAGCAGTTCTTC
TRBD1 | . | TRBJ2-7 | TRBV7-8 | CASSRQGAQRYEQYF | TGTGCCAGCAGCCGACAGGGGGCACAACGCTACGAGCAGTACTTC
TRBD1 | . | TRBJ1-2 | TRBV11-2 | CASSFDRVGYTF | TGTGCCAGCAGCTTCGACAGGGTTGGCTACACCTTC
. | few | TRBJ1-1 | TRBV7-2 | CASSLEAFSEAFF | TGTGCCAGCAGCCTCGAAGCTTTTTCTGAAGCTTTCTTT
. | . | TRBJ1-5 | TRBV30 | CAWARSPNQPQHF | TGTGCCTGGGCTCGCAGCCCTAATCAGCCCCAGCATTTT
TRBD2 | . | TRBJ2-7 | TRBV7-9 | CASSSLAGAVYEQYF | TGTGCCAGCAGCTCCCTAGCGGGAGCCGTCTACGAGCAGTACTTC
. | . | TRBJ2-5 | TRBV7-6 | CASSLEPGETQYF | TGTGCCAGCAGCTTAGAACCGGGTGAGACCCAGTACTTC
. | . | TRBJ2-3 | TRBV20-1 | CSARALGDTQYF | TGCAGTGCTAGAGCCCTAGGGGATACGCAGTATTTT
. | once | TRBJ2-2 | TRBV29-1 | CSVLGRTNTGELFF | TGCAGCGTTCTAGGGCGGACGAACACCGGGGAGCTGTTTTTT
. | few | TRBJ1-4 | TRBV25-1 | CANDRMRNEKLFF | TGTGCCAATGACAGAATGAGGAATGAAAAACTGTTTTTT
. | . | TRBJ1-3 | TRBV6-5 | CASSYDLSGNTIYF | TGTGCCAGCAGTTACGATCTCTCTGGAAACACCATATATTTT
TRBD2 | . | TRBJ2-2 | TRBV12-5 | CASGAPGTGGTGELFF | TGTGCTAGTGGTGCCCCCGGGACGGGGGGGACCGGGGAGCTGTTTTTT
TRBD1 | . | TRBJ1-6 | TRBV27 | CASRGTGADSPLHF | TGTGCCAGCAGGGGGACAGGGGCTGATTCACCCCTCCACTTT
TRBD2 | once | TRBJ2-7 | TRBV20-1 | CSATASSGSMYEQYF | TGCAGTGCTACCGCATCTAGCGGGAGTATGTACGAGCAGTACTTC
. | . | TRBJ2-6 | TRBV20-1 | CSAGVRVYGANVLTF | TGCAGTGCCGGGGTGAGGGTGTATGGGGCCAACGTCCTGACTTTC
. | many | TRBJ2-5 | TRBV7-2 | CASSSIQETQYF | TGTGCCAGCTCGAGTATCCAAGAGACCCAGTACTTC
TRBD1 | few | TRBJ1-4 | TRBV7-8 | CASSNLGGGTNEKLFF | TGTGCCAGCAGCAATCTAGGGGGCGGAACTAATGAAAAACTGTTTTTT